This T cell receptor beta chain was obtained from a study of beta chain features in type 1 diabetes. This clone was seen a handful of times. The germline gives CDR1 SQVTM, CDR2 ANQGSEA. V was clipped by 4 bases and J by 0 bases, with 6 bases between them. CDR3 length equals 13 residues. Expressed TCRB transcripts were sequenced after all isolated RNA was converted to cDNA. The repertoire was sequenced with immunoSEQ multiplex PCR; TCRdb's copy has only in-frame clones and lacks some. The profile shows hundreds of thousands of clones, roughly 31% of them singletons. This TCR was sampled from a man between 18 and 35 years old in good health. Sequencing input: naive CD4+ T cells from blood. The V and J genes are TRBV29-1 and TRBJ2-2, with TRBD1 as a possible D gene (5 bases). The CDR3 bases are TGCAGCGTTGGCAGGGCGAACACCGGGGAGCTGTTTTTT. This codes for CSVGRANTGELFF.